Below, 21 T cell receptor beta chains from the same sample are listed, as sequenced in a study of blood T cell repertoires in COVID-19. Profiled with immunoSEQ multiplex PCR; TCRdb holds only in-frame clones, not every one. Among some 190,000 clones listed, approximately 85% were seen once. The sample taken for sequencing was peripheral blood. The source of these receptors is a man older than 75 with COVID-19, enrolled during active disease.

J is TRBJ1-1 and V is TRBV19; 8 nucleotides agree with TRBD1. Losses at the gene ends were 5 bases for V and 0 bases for J; bases not matched to a gene: 5. Germline V gene data show CDR1 as LNHDA and CDR2 as SQIVND (reference sequence). This CDR3 comprises 15 residues. The chain's CDR3 is CASSRNRGMNTEAFF. CDR3 sequence (DNA): TGTGCCAGTAGTCGGAACAGGGGGATGAACACTGAAGCTTTCTTT.

The chain links TRBV7-2 to TRBJ1-1, with a possible D match to TRBD1 (5 bases). The CDR3 loop spans 12 amino acids. Germline V gene sequence: CDR1 SGHTA, CDR2 FQGNSA. Deletions cut 0 bases from V and 10 bases from J, with 9 bases between. The CDR3 protein is CASSLAGAVAFF. CDR3 coding DNA: TGTGCCAGCAGCTTAGCAGGGGCGGTAGCTTTCTTT.

The rearrangement uses TRBV7-2 and TRBJ1-1; TRBD1 matches 8 bases. The CDR3 runs 13 residues. Germline loops: CDR1 SGHTA, CDR2 FQGNSA. V lost 6 bases to trimming and J lost 5 bases; unmatched junction nucleotides: 5. CDR3 sequence: CASRTQGATEAFF. CDR3 sequence (DNA): TGTGCCAGCAGAACGCAGGGGGCTACTGAAGCTTTCTTT.

V gene TRBV5-1 combines with J gene TRBJ2-5; D remains ambiguous. Germline loops: CDR1 SGHRS, CDR2 YFSETQ. The CDR3 consists of 12 residues. V dropped 4 bases and J dropped 2 bases, with 6 bases sitting between them. The CDR3 sequence: CASSRLQETQYF. CDR3 bases: TGCGCCAGCAGCAGACTGCAAGAGACCCAGTACTTC. The whole variable domain, remainder taken from reference TRBV5-1 and TRBJ2-5, is KAGVTQTPRYLIKTRGQQVTLSCSPISGHRSVSWYQQTPGQGLQFLFEYFSETQRNKGNFPGRFSGRQFSNSRSEMNVSTLELGDSALYLCASSRLQETQYFGPGTRLLVL.

The chain couples TRBV4-1 to TRBJ1-6; D not resolved. V lost 0 bases and J lost 8, with 8 bases in between. The CDR3 runs to 14 residues. Germline CDR1 MGHRA, CDR2 YSYEKL. The CDR3 here is CASSQDGRDSPLHF. Written as DNA, the CDR3 is TGCGCCAGCAGCCAAGACGGGCGGGATTCACCCCTCCACTTT.

The chain is built from TRBV19 and TRBJ1-1; the D gene is possibly TRBD1 (5 bases). The CDR3 covers 16 residues. Per germline, CDR1 LNHDA and CDR2 SQIVND (reference sequence). The ends were cut back, 4 bases at V and 2 bases at J, with 17 bases in the middle. CDR3 bases: TGTGCCAGTAGTACCACCCCGCAGGGCCTAAACACTGAAGCTTTCTTT. The encoded protein is CASSTTPQGLNTEAFF.

The J gene is TRBJ1-1, the V gene TRBV18; D uncertain. Per the germline V gene, CDR1 is KGHSH and CDR2 is LQKENI. The CDR3 runs 14 residues. Between the trimmed V and J ends, which lost 2 bases and 8 bases, there was a span of 15 bases. DNA of the CDR3: TGTGCCAGCTCACCATTAGTCAATCCACCAGAAGCTTTCTTT. This encodes CASSPLVNPPEAFF.

The chain couples TRBV9 to TRBJ2-5, with 9 bases matching TRBD2. Germline values: CDR1 SGDLS, CDR2 YYNGEE. The junction had 9 bases not matched to a gene; V was cut back by 4 bases and J by 2 bases. The CDR3 contains 16 residues. This chain's CDR3 is CASSPQPRGGQETQYF. CDR3 bases: TGTGCCAGCAGCCCCCAGCCGCGGGGGGGGCAAGAGACCCAGTACTTC.

The rearrangement joins TRBV5-1 to TRBJ2-7, with TRBD1 identical over 11 bases. The CDR3 length is 15 residues. The germline gives CDR1 SGHRS, CDR2 YFSETQ. The V and J ends lost 4 bases and 5 bases, in that order; junction bases with no gene match: 8. CDR3 sequence reads: CASSRTGTGGNEQYF. The CDR3 nucleotides read TGCGCCAGCAGCCGCACCGGGACAGGGGGGAACGAGCAGTACTTC.

The rearrangement joins TRBV18 to TRBJ2-5; 11 positions agree with TRBD1. The junction had 6 bases not matched to a gene; V was cut back by 5 bases and J by 4 bases. The germline gives CDR1 KGHSH, CDR2 LQKENI. This CDR3 contains 15 residues. The CDR3 region has the DNA TGTGCCAGCTCAACCGGGACAGGGGGTGGAGAGACCCAGTACTTC. Encoded protein: CASSTGTGGGETQYF.

The chain carries TRBV27 and TRBJ2-5, with 7 bases identical to TRBD1. The CDR3 covers 17 residues. Germline CDR1 and CDR2: MNHEY and SMNVEV (reference sequence). J lost 2 bases, V lost 3 bases, and 12 bases had no gene match. In DNA, the CDR3 is TGTGCCAGCAGTTTTCGAGCCTTGGGACAGAATCAAGAGACCCAGTACTTC. It specifies CASSFRALGQNQETQYF.

The rearrangement links TRBV4-3 to TRBJ2-3; 7 bases agree with TRBD1. Losses at the gene ends were 1 base for V and 2 bases for J; bases not matched to a gene: 6. CDR1 is LGHNA and CDR2 is YSLEER in the germline V gene. The CDR3 extends over 16 amino acids. The CDR3 sequence: CASSQGWGQLTDTQYF. CDR3 nucleotide sequence: TGCGCCAGCAGCCAAGGTTGGGGACAGCTCACAGATACGCAGTATTTT.

The chain uses TRBV7-2 and TRBJ2-2; the D is unclear. The CDR3 has 13 residues. Deletions cut 6 bases from V and 7 bases from J, with 12 bases between. From germline, CDR1 is SGHTA and CDR2 FQGNSA. CDR3 DNA: TGTGCCAGCAGTCGGTCCTTCGGCGGGGAGCTGTTTTTT. This encodes CASSRSFGGELFF.

V is TRBV13 and J is TRBJ1-2, with D maybe TRBD1 (6 bases). Trimming left V 3 bases short and J 1 base short, with 12 bases between. From germline, CDR1 is PRHDT and CDR2 FYEKMQ (reference sequence). The length of the CDR3 is 15 residues. CDR3: CASSLGHNFNYGYTF. The CDR3 region has the DNA TGTGCCAGCAGCTTGGGACATAATTTTAACTATGGCTACACCTTC.

J is TRBJ1-1 and V is TRBV6-6; D possibly corresponds to TRBD1 (6 bases). Germline loops: CDR1 MNHNY, CDR2 SVGAGI (reference sequence). The V end lost 5 bases, the J end lost 1 base, and 14 bases lay between the germline ends. The CDR3 is 15 amino acids. The CDR3 sequence is CASSKGAGENTEAFF. CDR3 nucleotides: TGTGCCAGCAGTAAAGGGGCAGGGGAGAACACTGAAGCTTTCTTT.

This CDR3 reads CASSQAGQMLGYTF. The CDR3 DNA is TGTGCCAGCAGCCAAGCTGGACAAATGTTGGGCTACACCTTC. The chain joins TRBV4-2 to TRBJ1-2; TRBD1 is a possible D gene (5 bases). Trimming removed 1 base at V and 8 bases at J, with 14 bases between. This CDR3 has 14 residues. Germline CDR1 is LGHNA and CDR2 is YNFKEQ.

V is TRBV15 and J is TRBJ2-3; 10 bases fit TRBD1. Trimming at V came to 8 bases and at J to 3 bases, leaving 8 bases not matched to a gene. CDR1 and CDR2 from the germline V gene are LNHNV and YYDKDF (reference sequence). The CDR3 has 15 residues. This CDR3 reads CATSRRTGGTDTQYF. CDR3 in DNA: TGTGCCACCTCCCGAAGGACAGGGGGGACAGATACGCAGTATTTT.

The genes are TRBV29-1 and TRBJ1-2; 10 nucleotides line up with TRBD1. CDR1 is SQVTM and CDR2 is ANQGSEA in the germline V gene. Germline trimming cut 3 bases from V and 3 bases from J; bases unmatched to any gene: 7. The CDR3 loop spans 15 amino acids. CDR3 sequence: CSVDSGTGVYYGYTF. CDR3 sequence (DNA): TGCAGCGTTGACTCCGGGACAGGGGTATACTATGGCTACACCTTC.

The chain carries TRBV7-9 and TRBJ1-2, with a tentative D call TRBD1 (6 bases). V lost 3 bases to trimming and J lost 6 bases, with 11 bases between them. This CDR3 has 13 amino acids. Germline V gives CDR1 SEHNR, CDR2 FQNEAQ (reference sequence). Here the CDR3 reads CASSFQQGDGYTF. For the CDR3, the DNA is TGTGCCAGCAGCTTCCAACAGGGTGATGGCTACACCTTC.

The CDR3 nucleotides are TGTGCCAGCAGCTGGGCGGGAACCACTGAAGCTTTCTTT. As protein: CASSWAGTTEAFF. The chain employs TRBV5-5 and TRBJ1-1; D ambiguous. The CDR3 is made up of 13 amino acids. Trimming took off 3 bases at V and 4 bases at J, with 10 bases between the two ends. Germline loops: CDR1 SGHKS, CDR2 YYEKEE (reference sequence).

This clone occurred a few times. The chain joins TRBV12-3 or TRBV12-4 to TRBJ1-6; a weak D match, TRBD1 (5 bases). V was clipped by 6 bases and J by 7 bases, with 7 bases between them. The length of the CDR3 is 12 residues. CDR3 nucleotides: TGTGCCAGCAGAGGGGAAAATTCACCCCTCCACTTT. Its translation is CASRGENSPLHF.